This T cell receptor gamma chain was profiled in a study of gamma-delta chains in newborns, infants, children. Looking at the study overall: Microbial exposure reportedly drives polyclonal innate γδ T cell expansion after birth.

TCRdb processed the reads again with the CATT caller. In the table there are 950 to 1,200 gamma-chain clones, around 48% of which are singletons. On this clone itself: A read error is possible here, since a much larger clone lies one base away.

Sequenced: blood. This TCR came from a child who was a newborn, infant or young child, either healthy, febrile or measles-vaccinated (not recorded which).

The CDR3 region is CALWEVCYYKKLF. The CDR3 nucleotides are TGTGCCTTGTGGGAGGTGTGTTATTATAAGAAACTCTTT. The chain is built from TRGV9 and TRGJ1 or TRGJ2. The J gene is absent in TCRdb and was assigned here via DNA matching to germline. This CDR3 has 13 amino acids. V dropped 0 bases and J dropped 3; count of bases not matched to a gene: 2. Germline loops: CDR1 GITISATS, CDR2 ISYDGTV (reference sequence).